The clone carrying this T cell receptor (beta chain) was observed many times. What it binds is not known. By 5'RACE with 10-nucleotide random UMIs, the cDNA was made. TCRdb passed the 5' RACE reads through MiXCR, listing each CDR3 protein once. Of about 59,000 distinct CDR3 sequences listed, about 12% are singletons. This sample is drawn from a study of neurological immune-mediated disorders. General study points: Multiple sclerosis was found to have the least TCR clonal expansion, below healthy controls, and HTLV-1-associated myelopathy the most. CDR3 amino acid sequences of expanded clones were not shared across subjects, a result suggesting private repertoires in all groups.

The CDR3 has 16 amino acids. CDR1 and CDR2 from the germline V gene are DFQATT and SNEGSKA (reference sequence). The trim removed 0 bases at V and 4 bases at J, leaving 12 bases unmatched. Sequences were obtained from PBMCs. V usage is TRBV20-1 and J usage is TRBJ2-7; 7 bases map to TRBD2. The TCR sequence derives from a woman in her sixties with HTLV-1-associated myelopathy (HAM/TSP). The CDR3 loop is CSAREIDSGGGYEQYF. For the CDR3, the DNA is TGCAGTGCTAGAGAGATCGACAGTGGGGGAGGGTACGAGCAGTACTTC.